These T cell receptor beta chains were read from a single sample in a study of blood T cell repertoires in COVID-19. Generated by immunoSEQ multiplex PCR, the TCRdb table keeps only in-frame clones and is missing some. The profile covers under 150,000 clones, with approximately 80% appearing a single time and roughly 13% taken by the ten largest. Sequences were obtained from peripheral blood. These receptors came from a man aged 55 to 69 with active or convalescent COVID-19. CDR3s leave out the opening cysteine and the closing phenylalanine or tryptophan. The D gene is left open where the match is weak. Size values are once, few and many counts, or a class for expanded clones, and some rows have none.

V | D | size | CDR3
TRBV10-3 | TRBD2 | . | AISSSGSGFRETQY
TRBV6-2/TRBV6-3 | . | . | ASSYEVPTGELF
TRBV2 | TRBD1 | . | ASSGDRGDGYT
TRBV19 | . | . | ASLGAAYNSPLH
TRBV4-1 | TRBD1 | . | ASSQVEQGDYEQY
TRBV9 | . | . | ASSATAQETQY
TRBV28 | TRBD1 | . | ASSLMTGTKGKTQY
TRBV7-6 | . | . | ASSLLPQETQY
TRBV6-2/TRBV6-3 | . | once | ASSYSYRPANYGYT
TRBV4-3 | . | once | ASSQDRGANNQPQH
TRBV7-9 | . | once | ASSPDSSYEQY
TRBV5-8 | TRBD1 | few | ASSAGQGEDTQY
TRBV9 | . | . | ASSSGQGYYGYT
TRBV7-8 | . | . | ASSLARVILNQPQH
TRBV5-5 | . | . | ASSRDFPLRELF
TRBV19 | TRBD1 | . | ASSILTGGDEQF
TRBV6-1 | . | . | ASSEMDIYNSPLH
TRBV5-1 | . | . | ASSLEQGRSGEQY
TRBV7-8 | . | . | ASSREGQEPANSPLH
TRBV7-9 | . | . | ASSLDGGDIYYEQY
TRBV12-3/TRBV12-4 | TRBD1 | . | ASILQGRTEAF
TRBV19 | TRBD1 | . | ASEAGTGNNQPQH
TRBV5-1 | TRBD2 | . | ASNTGTSGPVGSYNEQF